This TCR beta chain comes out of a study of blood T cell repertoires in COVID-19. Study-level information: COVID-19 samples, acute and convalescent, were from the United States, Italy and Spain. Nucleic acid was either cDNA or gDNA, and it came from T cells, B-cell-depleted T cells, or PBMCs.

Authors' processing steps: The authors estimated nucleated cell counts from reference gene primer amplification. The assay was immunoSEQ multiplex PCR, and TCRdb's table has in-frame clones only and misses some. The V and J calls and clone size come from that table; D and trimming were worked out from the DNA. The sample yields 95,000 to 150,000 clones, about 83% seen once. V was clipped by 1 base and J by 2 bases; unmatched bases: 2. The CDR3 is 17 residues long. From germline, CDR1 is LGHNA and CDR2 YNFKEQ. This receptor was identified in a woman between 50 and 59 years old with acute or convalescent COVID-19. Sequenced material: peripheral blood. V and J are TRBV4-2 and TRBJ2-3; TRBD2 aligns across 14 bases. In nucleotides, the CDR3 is TGTGCCAGCAGCCAAGGGGGACTAGCGGGGGTCACAGATACGCAGTATTTT. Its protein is CASSQGGLAGVTDTQYF.